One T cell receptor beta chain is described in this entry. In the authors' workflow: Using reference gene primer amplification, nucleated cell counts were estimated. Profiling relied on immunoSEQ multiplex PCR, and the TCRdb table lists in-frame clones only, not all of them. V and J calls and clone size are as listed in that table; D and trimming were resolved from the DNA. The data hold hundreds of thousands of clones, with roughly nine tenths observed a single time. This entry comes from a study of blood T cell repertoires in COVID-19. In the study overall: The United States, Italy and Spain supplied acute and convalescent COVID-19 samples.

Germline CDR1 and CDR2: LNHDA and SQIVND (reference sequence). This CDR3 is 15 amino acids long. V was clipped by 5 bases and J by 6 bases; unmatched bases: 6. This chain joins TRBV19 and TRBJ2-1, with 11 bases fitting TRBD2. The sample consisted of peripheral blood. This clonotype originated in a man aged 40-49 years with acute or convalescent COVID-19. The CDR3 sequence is CASSPLAGGGNEQFF. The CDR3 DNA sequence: TGTGCCAGTAGTCCCCTAGCGGGGGGTGGCAATGAGCAGTTCTTC.